This T cell receptor (beta chain) was found in a study of post-analysis software for immune sequencing data. Broader study findings: When patients were compared with controls, roughly five TRBV segments were more frequent, TRBV5-6, TRBV5-1 and TRBV20-1 among them. People with multiple sclerosis had a significantly lower normalized Chao1 diversity than controls did. F measure clustering grouped samples strongly by preparation batch.

This CDR3 is 15 amino acids long. Germline V gene sequence: CDR1 SGHTA, CDR2 FQGNSA. With 2 bases clipped from V and 7 bases from J, the junction kept 6 bases outside the gene matches. Unique molecular identifiers featured in each of the TCR beta cDNA libraries. The T cell input of about 0.85 to 10 million gave a few hundred thousand cDNA molecules. TCRdb re-analysed the PCR reads in MiXCR, keeping a single row per CDR3 protein. The sample lists approximately 460,000 distinct CDR3 sequences; less than 45% were seen once. About this clonotype: Its antigen is still unknown.

The sequence came from a girl aged 10-17 years with multiple sclerosis. The specimen sequenced was blood. The chain is built from TRBV7-2 and TRBJ2-7; 12 nucleotides match TRBD1. This CDR3 is CASSLRDRGRGEQYF. The CDR3, as DNA: TGTGCCAGCAGCTTACGGGACAGGGGGCGGGGGGAGCAGTACTTC.